This T cell receptor (beta chain) originates from a study of blood T cell repertoires in COVID-19. As for the study in general: PBMCs, B-cell-depleted T cells, or T cells were the source of the cDNA or gDNA that made up the material.

TCRdb's copy holds only in-frame clones and misses some; the assay was immunoSEQ multiplex PCR. Among 200,000 to 250,000 clones, around 85% were seen once, and the ten largest hold approximately 3.1%. The CDR3 is made up of 14 amino acids. Germline V lookup: CDR1 SGHRS, CDR2 YFSETQ. Trimming stripped 2 bases from V and 1 base from J, with 9 bases between. The sample comprised PBMCs or T cells enriched from blood (not recorded which). This chain uses TRBV5-1 with TRBJ1-1; no reliable D call. This receptor was obtained from a woman between 50 and 59 years old in a cohort exposed to, infected with or recovered from COVID-19 (not recorded which). This chain's CDR3 is CASSLYDRNTEAFF. The CDR3 region has the DNA TGCGCCAGCAGCTTATATGATAGGAACACTGAAGCTTTCTTT.